This TCR beta chain is drawn from a study of PD-1 blockade in classical Hodgkin lymphoma. Notes on the study in general: Whoever responded completely had baseline diversity much like that seen in newly diagnosed patients.

Details on this clone: Its specificity is unknown.

From germline, CDR1 is SEHNR and CDR2 FQNEAQ (reference sequence). V was pared by 6 bases and J by 8 bases, with 10 bases between. The length of the CDR3 is 11 residues. Each patient's relapse followed autologous stem cell transplantation, and brentuximab vedotin exposure varied. Clones were read by immunoSEQ multiplex PCR, and TCRdb kept only the in-frame ones, dropping some. Found here are 9,500 to 10,000 clones, about 90% of them singletons; the top ten hold roughly 13%. J is TRBJ1-2 and V is TRBV7-9; TRBD1 is a possible D gene (6 bases). The material sequenced was peripheral blood mononuclear cells (PBMCs), taken at baseline. This sequence originates from a human donor with classical Hodgkin lymphoma. The CDR3 loop is CASRQGRGYTF. The DNA of the CDR3 is TGTGCCAGCAGACAGGGAAGAGGCTACACCTTC.